What follows are 10 T cell receptor beta chains derived from one specimen sequenced in a study of cytotoxic CD8 clonotypes in ibrutinib-treated CLL. Method: immunoSEQ multiplex PCR; TCRdb's copy keeps in-frame clones and lacks some. The sample records about 49,000 clones, 45% to 55% being singletons. The source was PBMCs, collected after 12 months of ibrutinib treatment. These receptors came from a human donor with chronic lymphocytic leukemia.

CDR3 nucleotides: TGTGCCAGCAGTCCACGGGGACAGGGATCCTACAATGAGCAGTTCTTC. Translated: CASSPRGQGSYNEQFF. The chain couples TRBV28 to TRBJ2-1, with TRBD1 identical over 9 bases. V was pared by 5 bases and J by 1 base, with 6 bases of the junction left unmatched. Germline V gene sequence: CDR1 MDHEN, CDR2 SYDVKM. This CDR3 has 16 amino acids.

The rearrangement links TRBV5-8 to TRBJ2-7; unclear D gene. Germline lookup yields CDR1 SGHTS and CDR2 YDEGEE. V was shortened by 5 bases and J by 3 bases, with 9 bases between the two germline ends. The CDR3 runs 12 residues. The CDR3 nucleotides read TGTGCCAGCAGTGGTCTAGGCTACGAGCAGTACTTC. It yields the protein CASSGLGYEQYF.

The count of this clone is one. The CDR3 region has the DNA TGTGCCAGCGGGCCTAGGAGAGGGGTTGGAGAGACCCAGTACTTC. It is translated as CASGPRRGVGETQYF. This sequence joins TRBV2 and TRBJ2-5; D tentatively reads TRBD1 or TRBD2 (5 bases each). This CDR3 is 15 amino acids long. The germline gives CDR1 SNHLY, CDR2 FYNNEI. V lost 8 bases and J lost 4, with 20 bases in between.

V and J are TRBV27 and TRBJ2-1; no firm D call. Between the trimmed V and J ends, which lost 7 bases and 6 bases, there was a span of 7 bases. Germline CDR1 is MNHEY and CDR2 is SMNVEV (reference sequence). The CDR3 totals 11 residues. The CDR3 coding sequence is TGTGCCAGCACCGGGTCCAATGAGCAGTTCTTC. This gives the protein CASTGSNEQFF.

This clone was found many times. CDR3 DNA: TGTGCCAGCAGCTCGGCCTCGGACGGGCAGCCCCAGCATTTT. Encoded protein: CASSSASDGQPQHF. The J gene is TRBJ1-5, the V gene TRBV27; D not resolved. The ends were cut back, 6 bases at V and 7 bases at J, with 16 bases in the middle. Germline-derived CDR1 and CDR2 are MNHEY and SMNVEV (reference sequence). The CDR3 has 14 residues.

The DNA of the CDR3 is TGTGCCAGCAGCTTATCCCCAGGACAGGCCTCGAACACTGAAGCTTTCTTT. Its translation is CASSLSPGQASNTEAFF. This sequence joins TRBV7-3 and TRBJ1-1, with TRBD1 matching 7 bases. The germline V gene encodes CDR1 SGHTA and CDR2 FQGTGA. The CDR3 loop spans 17 amino acids. Trimming cost V 2 bases and J 1 base; bases outside gene matches: 10.

V and J are TRBV7-6 and TRBJ2-2, with unresolved D. Germline CDR1 SGHVS, CDR2 FNYEAQ. The CDR3 loop spans 11 amino acids. Deletions cut 4 bases from V and 7 bases from J, with 4 bases between. CDR3 DNA: TGTGCCAGCAGCTCCTTCGGGGAGCTGTTTTTT. This gives the protein CASSSFGELFF.

V is TRBV6-1 and J is TRBJ1-2; D uncertain. The CDR3 has 15 amino acids. V dropped 3 bases and J dropped 4 bases, with 15 bases sitting between them. CDR1 and CDR2 from the germline V gene are MNHNS and SASEGT. CDR3 nucleotide sequence: TGTGCCAGCAGTGAGCTAGTAGTTGGATCCTATGGCTACACCTTC. Its protein is CASSELVVGSYGYTF.

This chain connects TRBV29-1 to TRBJ2-2, with 7 nucleotides matching TRBD1. The CDR3 totals 15 residues. Germline V gene sequence: CDR1 SQVTM, CDR2 ANQGSEA. Trimming removed 4 bases from V and 0 bases from J; junction bases left unmatched: 5. This CDR3 is CSVADRLANTGELFF. DNA of the CDR3: TGCAGCGTTGCGGACAGGCTAGCGAACACCGGGGAGCTGTTTTTT.

This clone was detected many times. V usage is TRBV5-6 and J usage is TRBJ1-2, with D unclear. The CDR3 totals 15 residues. Trimming took 4 bases from V and 8 from J, leaving 21 bases between them. Per germline, CDR1 SGHDT and CDR2 YYEEEE. CDR3 residues: CASSADIIFVGGYTF. CDR3 sequence (DNA): TGTGCCAGCAGCGCTGATATAATTTTCGTTGGGGGCTACACCTTC.